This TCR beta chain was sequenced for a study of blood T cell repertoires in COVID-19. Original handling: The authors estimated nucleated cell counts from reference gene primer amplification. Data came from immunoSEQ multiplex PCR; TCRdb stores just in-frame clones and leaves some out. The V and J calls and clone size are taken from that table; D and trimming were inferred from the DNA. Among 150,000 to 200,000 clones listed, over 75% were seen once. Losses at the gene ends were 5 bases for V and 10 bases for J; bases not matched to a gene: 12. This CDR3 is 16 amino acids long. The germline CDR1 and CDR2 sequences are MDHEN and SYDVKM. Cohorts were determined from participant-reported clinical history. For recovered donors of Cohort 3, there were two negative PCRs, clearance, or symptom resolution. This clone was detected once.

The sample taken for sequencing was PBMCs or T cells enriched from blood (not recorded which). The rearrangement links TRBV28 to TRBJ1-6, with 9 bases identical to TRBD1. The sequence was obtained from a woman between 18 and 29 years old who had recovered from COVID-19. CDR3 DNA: TGTGCCAGCAGTAAGACGACCGGGACAGGGCTATCACCCCTCCACTTT. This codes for CASSKTTGTGLSPLHF.